What follows are 17 T cell receptor beta chains derived from one specimen sequenced in a study of T-cell reconstitution after alpha-beta-depleted transplantation in children. Library preparation (for TCRbeta) was performed with unique molecular identifiers. TCRdb re-analysed the PCR reads in MiXCR, keeping a single row per CDR3 protein. The profile covers about 110,000 distinct CDR3 sequences, with 5.5% to 6.5% appearing a single time and around 23% taken by the ten largest. Material: PBMCs, mostly from graft donor cells, obtained 360 days after TCRalphabeta/CD19-depleted stem cell transplant. Receptors originate from a male patient aged 2-10 years who had a stem cell transplant for acute lymphoblastic leukemia, so the T cells may come from the graft donor.

This clonotype has more than one count but fewer than ten. The J gene is TRBJ2-1, the V gene TRBV4-1, with a tentative D call TRBD2 (6 bases). Trimming left V 4 bases short and J 8 bases short, with 15 bases between. Per the germline V gene, CDR1 is MGHRA and CDR2 is YSYEKL. This CDR3 is 14 amino acids long. The CDR3 sequence is CASSPGLRIDEQFF. The CDR3 DNA is TGCGCCAGCAGCCCGGGACTTCGAATCGATGAGCAGTTCTTC.

This clonotype appeared many times. J is TRBJ2-1 and V is TRBV2, with 8 bases matching TRBD2. Germline CDR1 is SNHLY and CDR2 is FYNNEI. The CDR3 is made up of 19 amino acids. Trimming took 2 bases from V and 2 from J; bases not matched to a gene: 14. The chain's CDR3 is CASSETHSWAGGPYNEQFF. For the CDR3, the DNA is TGTGCCAGCAGTGAAACCCACAGTTGGGCGGGGGGACCCTACAATGAGCAGTTCTTC.

This clonotype occurred many times. V usage is TRBV15 and J usage is TRBJ2-1; tentatively, D is TRBD2 (6 bases). Trimming stripped 5 bases from V and 4 bases from J, with 30 bases between. Germline assignment: CDR1 LNHNV and CDR2 YYDKDF (reference sequence). This CDR3 region has 20 residues. CDR3 amino acids: CATSGGLSRMRGTRYNEQFF. As DNA, the CDR3 is TGTGCCACCAGCGGGGGACTTTCCAGAATGAGAGGGACCCGATACAATGAGCAGTTCTTC.

In this sample, this clonotype turned up many times. The chain couples TRBV5-6 to TRBJ1-1; 7 bases fit TRBD1. After removal of 0 bases from V and 5 bases from J, the junction contained 4 bases not matched to a gene. Germline CDR1 and CDR2: SGHDT and YYEEEE. The CDR3 runs 14 residues. The CDR3 region has the DNA TGTGCCAGCAGCTTGGGTGTCAGGGGGACTGAAGCTTTCTTT. Protein: CASSLGVRGTEAFF.

V gene TRBV28 combines with J gene TRBJ2-1; TRBD1 agrees at 7 bases. CDR3 length: 12 amino acids. After removal of 3 bases from V and 15 bases from J, the junction contained 8 bases not matched to a gene. CDR1 is MDHEN and CDR2 is SYDVKM in the germline V gene. The CDR3 nucleotides are TGTGCCAGCAGTTTCCGGGACAGATTGGCGTTCTTC. This sequence encodes CASSFRDRLAFF.

There are a few counts of this clonotype. The chain carries TRBV24-1 and TRBJ2-3, with 7 bases matching TRBD2. The V and J ends lost 12 bases and 6 bases, in that order; junction bases with no gene match: 8. The CDR3 is 12 residues long. Looked up from germline, CDR1 is KGHDR and CDR2 is SFDVKD. This CDR3 is CAPWGAGDTQYF. The CDR3 coding sequence is TGTGCCCCCTGGGGAGCGGGGGATACGCAGTATTTT.

This chain links TRBV27 with TRBJ2-5; D not certain. With 8 bases removed from V and 1 base from J, the gap between germline ends came to 8 bases. Germline-derived CDR1 and CDR2 are MNHEY and SMNVEV (reference sequence). The CDR3 sequence is 12 residues long. CDR3 loop: CASRDTQETQYF. CDR3 sequence (DNA): TGTGCCAGCCGCGACACCCAAGAGACCCAGTACTTC.

With regard to this clonotype: The junction departs from germline at one end; a sequencing error may be responsible. The chain links TRBV24-1 to TRBJ2-1; 8 nucleotides agree with TRBD1. The CDR3 has 18 residues. Germline V lookup: CDR1 KGHDR, CDR2 SFDVKD. In DNA form, the CDR3 reads TGTGCCATCAGTGATCTCCTATACGGGACAGGCCATCGGAATGAGCAGTTCTTC. Translating gives CAISDLLYGTGHRNEQFF.

This clonotype has a count of ten or more. V and J are TRBV12-3 or TRBV12-4 and TRBJ2-7, with TRBD1 matching 10 bases. With V trimmed by 1 base and J by 4 bases, 1 base remained unmatched. There are 14 residues in the CDR3. The CDR3 coding sequence is TGTGCCAGCAGTTTAGTGGACAGGGGGTACGAGCAGTACTTC. It codes for CASSLVDRGYEQYF.

This clonotype was recorded many times. The CDR3 sequence: CASIPGQGRNEQYF. CDR3 DNA: TGTGCCAGCATCCCCGGACAGGGGAGGAACGAGCAGTACTTC. The chain uses TRBV6-5 and TRBJ2-7; TRBD1 agrees at 9 bases. Germline CDR1 and CDR2: MNHEY and SVGAGI. CDR3 length: 14 residues. J was trimmed by 5 bases and V by 7 bases; bases with no gene match: 9.

This clonotype came up many times. This sequence joins TRBV7-2 and TRBJ2-7; TRBD2 matches at 10 bases. The CDR3 covers 14 residues. The V gene end was trimmed by 5 bases and the J gene end by 0 bases; junction bases not matched to a gene: 1. Germline V gene sequence: CDR1 SGHTA, CDR2 FQGNSA. The CDR3 DNA sequence: TGTGCCAGCAGCCGGACTAGCGGCTCCTACGAGCAGTACTTC. Translated: CASSRTSGSYEQYF.

This clonotype was seen at least ten times. The chain employs TRBV4-3 and TRBJ2-1; 14 bases fit TRBD2. Germline lookup yields CDR1 LGHNA and CDR2 YSLEER. The CDR3 has 17 amino acids. The trim removed 4 bases at V and 3 bases at J, leaving 5 bases unmatched. For the CDR3, the DNA is TGCGCCAGCAGCCCCGGGACTAGCGGGAGAAGCTACAATGAGCAGTTCTTC. Translating it yields CASSPGTSGRSYNEQFF.

This clonotype was seen many times. This rearrangement joins TRBV4-3 to TRBJ1-1; no clear D gene. Germline CDR1 reads LGHNA; CDR2 reads YSLEER. The ends were cut back, 0 bases at V and 2 bases at J, with 10 bases in the middle. The CDR3 totals 15 residues. CDR3 residues: CASSQDHAGNTEAFF. As DNA, the CDR3 is TGCGCCAGCAGCCAAGATCACGCAGGCAACACTGAAGCTTTCTTT.

This clonotype was detected ten times or more. The chain carries TRBV29-1 and TRBJ1-4, with 7 bases fitting TRBD1. CDR3 length: 15 residues. The J segment lost 0 bases and the V segment lost 7 bases, leaving 8 bases of the junction unmatched. The germline gives CDR1 SQVTM, CDR2 ANQGSEA. CDR3 bases: TGCAGCGCTCAGGGGGAGTTTGCAACTAATGAAAAACTGTTTTTT. Amino acid sequence: CSAQGEFATNEKLFF.

V usage is TRBV5-1 and J usage is TRBJ2-5, with a weak D call TRBD2 (6 bases). Germline CDR1 SGHRS, CDR2 YFSETQ. The CDR3 has 15 residues. Trimming removed 0 bases from V and 5 bases from J, with 14 bases in between. In DNA form, the CDR3 reads TGCGCCAGCAGCTTGGAGGGACGGGGGATGGAGACCCAGTACTTC. It is translated as CASSLEGRGMETQYF. Based on the CDR3 plus reference TRBV5-1 and TRBJ2-5, the full variable domain is KAGVTQTPRYLIKTRGQQVTLSCSPISGHRSVSWYQQTPGQGLQFLFEYFSETQRNKGNFPGRFSGRQFSNSRSEMNVSTLELGDSALYLCASSLEGRGMETQYFGPGTRLLVL.

This clonotype occurred a few times. V is TRBV6-2 or TRBV6-3 and J is TRBJ1-5, with 7 positions matching TRBD1. Germline assignment: CDR1 MNHEY and CDR2 SVGEGT. This CDR3 has 17 amino acids. V shed 1 base, J shed 0 bases, and the junction held 6 bases outside the gene matches. CDR3 in DNA: TGTGCCAGCAGTTACTTCGGGACAGAAAATAGCAATCAGCCCCAGCATTTT. It codes for CASSYFGTENSNQPQHF.

This clonotype appeared many times. The V call is TRBV18, the J call TRBJ2-7, with TRBD2 as a possible D gene (5 bases). This CDR3 region has 16 residues. Looked up from germline, CDR1 is KGHSH and CDR2 is LQKENI. Trimming took 5 bases from V and 0 from J, leaving 17 bases between them. The CDR3 region is CASSTRRHPVSYEQYF. In nucleotides, the CDR3 is TGTGCCAGCTCAACCCGGAGGCACCCCGTCTCCTACGAGCAGTACTTC.